This record concerns one TCR beta chain sequence. Its antigen is not identified. These data originate in a study of cytomegalovirus exposure and HLA in healthy donors. Whole-study context: A prior study identified 117 million unique TCR beta sequences from about 179 million T cells.

It was with 60 Vbeta and 13 Jbeta primers that the PCR ran. Profiling relied on immunoSEQ multiplex PCR, and the TCRdb table lists in-frame clones only, not all of them. The data contain more than 100,000 clones, 15% to 17% of them singletons. The germline CDR1 and CDR2 sequences are SGDLS and YYNGEE. J was trimmed by 0 bases and V by 3 bases; bases with no gene match: 1. The CDR3 has 15 residues. General study findings and limits: Most sequenced TCRs were rare (though some public TCRs occurred in many donors). The authors later found HLA-associated TCR beta chains more clonally expanded than equally common others. Listed as cytomegalovirus-associated were 150 or so TCR beta chains.

This clonotype originated in a young woman in good health and CMV-seronegative. The sequenced material came from PBMCs. V is TRBV9 and J is TRBJ2-1; 9 bases line up with TRBD2. The DNA of the CDR3 is TGTGCCAGCAGCGAGACTAGCGGCTCCTACAATGAGCAGTTCTTC. The encoded protein is CASSETSGSYNEQFF.